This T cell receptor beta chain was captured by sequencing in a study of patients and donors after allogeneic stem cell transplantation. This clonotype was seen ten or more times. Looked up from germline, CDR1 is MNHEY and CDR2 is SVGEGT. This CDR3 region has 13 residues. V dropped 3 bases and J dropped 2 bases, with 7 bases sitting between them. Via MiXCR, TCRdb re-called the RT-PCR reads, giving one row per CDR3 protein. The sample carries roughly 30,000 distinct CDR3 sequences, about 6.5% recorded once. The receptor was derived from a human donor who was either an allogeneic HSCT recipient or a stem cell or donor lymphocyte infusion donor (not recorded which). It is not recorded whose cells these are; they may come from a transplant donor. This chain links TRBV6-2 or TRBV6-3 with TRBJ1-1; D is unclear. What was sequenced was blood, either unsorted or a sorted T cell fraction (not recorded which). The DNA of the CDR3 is TGTGCCAGCAGTTATTTCGGAAACACTGAAGCTTTCTTT. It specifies CASSYFGNTEAFF.